This T cell receptor (beta chain) was identified in a study of cytomegalovirus exposure and HLA in healthy donors. Points from the study as a whole: The study put some 150 TCR beta chains on its list as cytomegalovirus-associated. Accurate prediction of most subjects' HLA-A and HLA-B alleles from TCR beta sequences was reported. An analysis that was carried out later associated approximately 15,000 TCR beta sequences with HLA alleles at 0.05 false discovery rate.

For this clone: What it binds is unknown.

PCR involved 60 Vbeta and 13 Jbeta primers. The assay was immunoSEQ multiplex PCR, and TCRdb's table has in-frame clones only and misses some. The data show roughly 120,000 clones, approximately 73% seen once. The CDR3 has 16 residues. Deletions cut 1 base from V and 3 bases from J, with 17 bases between. In germline, CDR1 is SGHRS, CDR2 YFSETQ. The receptor's source is a man between 60 and 70 years old in good health and CMV-seropositive. The sample consisted of PBMCs. This sequence joins TRBV5-1 and TRBJ2-7; maybe TRBD2 (7 bases). CDR3 bases: TGCGCCAGCAGCTTGACGGGGGGCCTGGGAGGCTACGAGCAGTACTTC. It codes for CASSLTGGLGGYEQYF.